The entry below describes one T cell receptor beta chain. What it recognizes is unknown. The read comes to an end 3 residues before the CDR3 does, leaving the germline J gene to fill in the end. The table came from immunoSEQ multiplex PCR; TCRdb's copy has only in-frame clones and leaves some out. The sample data list around 38,000 clones. This sample was included in a study of T cells in women clearing cervical HPV infection. On the study more broadly: With HLA typing for only a few women, HLA confounding remains possible. Study results and caveats: Repertoire richness, not evenness, was significantly elevated in CIN3+ cases versus controls.

The CDR3 sequence is 16 residues long. Germline V gene sequence: CDR1 SGHTA, CDR2 FQGTGA. Germline trimming cut 2 bases from V and 5 bases from J; bases unmatched to any gene: 10. Sample: blood buffy coat. This sequence originates from a woman between 18 and 70 years old with a cervical HPV16 infection that either progressed to CIN3+ or cleared (not recorded which). The chain is built from TRBV7-3 and TRBJ2-7, with 9 bases fitting TRBD2. CDR3 DNA, as far as it was read: TGTGCCAGCAGCTTAGAACCCCTAGCGGGAATCGACGAG. It encodes CASSLEPLAGIDE. The CDR3, in full, reads CASSLEPLAGIDEQYF.